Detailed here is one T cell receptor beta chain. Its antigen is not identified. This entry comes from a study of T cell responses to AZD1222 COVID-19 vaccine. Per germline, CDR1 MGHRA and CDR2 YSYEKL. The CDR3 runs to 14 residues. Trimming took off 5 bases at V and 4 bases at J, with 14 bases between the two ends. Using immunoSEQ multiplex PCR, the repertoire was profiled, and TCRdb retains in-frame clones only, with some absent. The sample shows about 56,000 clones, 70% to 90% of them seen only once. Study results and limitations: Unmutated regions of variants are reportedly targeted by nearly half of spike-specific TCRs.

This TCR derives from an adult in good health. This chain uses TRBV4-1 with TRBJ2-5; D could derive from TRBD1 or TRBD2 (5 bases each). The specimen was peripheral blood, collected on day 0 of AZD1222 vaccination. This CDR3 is CASSVLGRGETQYF. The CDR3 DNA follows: TGCGCCAGCAGCGTACTGGGACGTGGAGAGACCCAGTACTTC.